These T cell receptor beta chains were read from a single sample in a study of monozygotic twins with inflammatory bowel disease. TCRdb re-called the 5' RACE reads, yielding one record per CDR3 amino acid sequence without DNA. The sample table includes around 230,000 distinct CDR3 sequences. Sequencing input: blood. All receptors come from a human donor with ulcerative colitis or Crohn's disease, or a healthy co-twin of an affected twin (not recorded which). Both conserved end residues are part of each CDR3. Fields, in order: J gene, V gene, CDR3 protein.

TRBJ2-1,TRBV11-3,CASSISGGASNEQFF
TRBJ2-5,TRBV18,CASSPAGQETQYF
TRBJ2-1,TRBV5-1,CASSYSGGGYNEQFF
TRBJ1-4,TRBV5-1,CASSLATGEKLFF
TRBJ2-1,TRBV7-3,CASSWTASSYNEQFF
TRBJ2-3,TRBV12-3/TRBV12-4,CASSPDSSTDTQYF
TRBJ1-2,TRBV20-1,CSARDRGLDGYTF
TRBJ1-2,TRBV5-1,CASSSLREGNDGYTF
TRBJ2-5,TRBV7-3,CASSPDPFGETQYF
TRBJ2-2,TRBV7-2,CASSLVSGGYTGELFF
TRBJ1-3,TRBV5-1,CASSLVPESSRNTIYF
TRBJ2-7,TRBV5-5,CASSLTGAAYEQYF
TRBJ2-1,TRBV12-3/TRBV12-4,CASSKPRDSTYNEQFF
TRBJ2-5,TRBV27,CASSSTGGETQYF
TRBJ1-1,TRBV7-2,CASSLGGIRTEAFF
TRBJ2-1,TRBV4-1,CASSQVAGRSYNEQFF
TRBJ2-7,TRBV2,CARREGSYEQYF
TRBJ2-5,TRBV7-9,CASSVDGGLRETQYF
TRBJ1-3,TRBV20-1,CSARDSPLSGNTIYF
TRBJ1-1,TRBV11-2,CASSLALRFMNTEAFF
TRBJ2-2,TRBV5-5,CASSLWQTNTGELFF
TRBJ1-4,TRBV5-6,CASSRGQSNEKLFF
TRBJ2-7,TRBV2,CASSDPLTDNSYEQYF